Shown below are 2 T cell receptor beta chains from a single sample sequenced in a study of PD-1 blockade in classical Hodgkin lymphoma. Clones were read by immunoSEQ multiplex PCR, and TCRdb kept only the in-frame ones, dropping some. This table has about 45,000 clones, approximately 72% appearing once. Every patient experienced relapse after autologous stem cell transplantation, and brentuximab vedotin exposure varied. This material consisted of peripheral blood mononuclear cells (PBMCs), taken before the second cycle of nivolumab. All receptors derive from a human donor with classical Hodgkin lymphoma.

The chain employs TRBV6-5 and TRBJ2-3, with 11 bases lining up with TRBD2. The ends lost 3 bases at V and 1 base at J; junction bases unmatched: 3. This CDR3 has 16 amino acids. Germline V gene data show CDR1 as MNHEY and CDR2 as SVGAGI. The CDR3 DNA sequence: TGTGCCAGCAGTTATCCGACTAGCGGGGGCACAGATACGCAGTATTTT. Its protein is CASSYPTSGGTDTQYF.

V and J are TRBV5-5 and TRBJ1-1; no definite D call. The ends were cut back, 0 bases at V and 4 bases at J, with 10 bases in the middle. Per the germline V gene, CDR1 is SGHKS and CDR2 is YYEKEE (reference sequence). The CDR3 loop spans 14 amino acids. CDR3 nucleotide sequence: TGTGCCAGCAGCTTGGGTTTCAGAGCCACTGAAGCTTTCTTT. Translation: CASSLGFRATEAFF.